These 12 T cell receptor beta chains were sequenced from one sample in a study of blood T cell repertoires in COVID-19. Profiling relied on immunoSEQ multiplex PCR, and the TCRdb table lists in-frame clones only, not all of them. This sample yields 350,000 to 450,000 clones, of which about four fifths are seen a single time; over 4.5% belongs to the top ten. The sequenced sample consisted of PBMCs or T cells enriched from blood (not recorded which). These receptors all come from a woman between 50 and 59 years old who had recovered from COVID-19.

The chain links TRBV7-2 to TRBJ2-7; 11 nucleotides line up with TRBD2. The V gene end was trimmed by 5 bases and the J gene end by 6 bases; junction bases not matched to a gene: 3. This CDR3 is built from 13 residues. Germline V gives CDR1 SGHTA, CDR2 FQGNSA. DNA for the CDR3: TGTGCCAGCAGCCGAGGACTAGCGGGCGAGCAGTACTTC. The encoded protein is CASSRGLAGEQYF.

A single count supports this clone. The rearrangement links TRBV7-9 to TRBJ2-7; 7 bases align to TRBD1. This CDR3 spans 14 amino acids. Trimming removed 7 bases from V and 1 base from J; junction bases left unmatched: 7. Germline CDR1 and CDR2: SEHNR and FQNEAQ (reference sequence). Here the CDR3 reads CASIRDSPSYEQYF. CDR3 nucleotides: TGTGCCAGCATCAGGGACAGTCCGTCCTACGAGCAGTACTTC.

The rearrangement joins TRBV7-9 to TRBJ1-2, with 7 nucleotides matching TRBD1. From germline, CDR1 is SEHNR and CDR2 FQNEAQ (reference sequence). Germline trimming cut 4 bases from V and 0 bases from J; bases unmatched to any gene: 8. The CDR3 is 16 residues long. CDR3 DNA: TGTGCCAGCAGCTCCTCGATAGGGACAGCTAACTATGGCTACACCTTC. This gives the protein CASSSSIGTANYGYTF. The variable domain in full, with the rest retrieved from reference TRBV7-9 and TRBJ1-2, is DTGVSQNPRHKITKRGQNVTFRCDPISEHNRLYWYRQTLGQGPEFLTYFQNEAQLEKSRLLSDRFSAERPKGSFSTLEIQRTEQGDSAMYLCASSSSIGTANYGYTFGSGTRLTVV.

To note about this clone: This sample includes further DNA sequences coding for the same CDR3. V and J are TRBV6-2 or TRBV6-3 and TRBJ1-5; D is unresolved. CDR1 MNHEY and CDR2 SVGEGT come from the germline V gene. The CDR3 sequence is 15 residues long. V was clipped by 2 bases and J by 0 bases, with 8 bases between them. The CDR3 DNA is TGTGCCAGCAGTTACGAGGGATATAGCAATCAGCCCCAGCATTTT. Translated, it gives CASSYEGYSNQPQHF.

V usage is TRBV7-2 and J usage is TRBJ1-2, with D possibly TRBD1 on 5 matching bases. From germline, CDR1 is SGHTA and CDR2 FQGNSA. CDR3 length: 15 amino acids. The V gene lost 1 base and the J gene lost 4 bases, with 13 bases spanning the gap. The CDR3: CASSLVQGQGYGYTF. CDR3 coding DNA: TGTGCCAGCAGCTTAGTTCAGGGCCAGGGCTATGGCTACACCTTC. The full variable domain, in which reference TRBV7-2 and TRBJ1-2 provide the parts outside the CDR3, is GAGVSQSPSNKVTEKGKDVELRCDPISGHTALYWYRQSLGQGLEFLIYFQGNSAPDKSGLPSDRFSAERTGGSVSTLTIQRTQQEDSAVYLCASSLVQGQGYGYTFGSGTRLTVV.

This clone showed up just once. The CDR3 spells CASSLTPGASYNEQFF. CDR3 DNA: TGTGCCAGCAGCTTGACGCCAGGGGCAAGTTACAATGAGCAGTTCTTC. The chain couples TRBV5-4 to TRBJ2-1, with D perhaps TRBD1 (6 bases). The CDR3 totals 16 residues. Germline CDR1 SGHNT, CDR2 YYREEE (reference sequence). V was shortened by 1 base and J by 4 bases, with 15 bases between the two germline ends.

The chain uses TRBV27 and TRBJ2-7; perhaps TRBD1 as D (6 bases). This CDR3 comprises 12 residues. From germline, CDR1 is MNHEY and CDR2 SMNVEV (reference sequence). The V end was cut by 5 bases, the J end by 3 bases, with 8 bases between. The CDR3 is CASSNRVYEQYF. In DNA, the CDR3 is TGTGCCAGCAGTAACAGGGTCTACGAGCAGTACTTC.

This chain connects TRBV7-2 to TRBJ2-7; D perhaps matches TRBD2 (5 bases). From germline, CDR1 is SGHTA and CDR2 FQGNSA. The CDR3 contains 14 residues. Trimming took 1 base from V and 7 from J, leaving 14 bases between them. DNA for the CDR3: TGTGCCAGCAGCTTAGGAGCGGCAGATTTAGAGCAGTACTTC. The encoded protein is CASSLGAADLEQYF.

This clone was picked up a small number of times. The chain employs TRBV4-2 and TRBJ1-5; D is perhaps TRBD1 (6 bases). Looked up from germline, CDR1 is LGHNA and CDR2 is YNFKEQ. Trimming took off 0 bases at V and 12 bases at J, with 21 bases between the two ends. The CDR3 extends over 16 amino acids. The DNA of the CDR3 is TGTGCCAGCAGCCAAGAATCGGGCGGACAGCCGGTCTTCCAGCATTTT. Its protein is CASSQESGGQPVFQHF.

The chain couples TRBV9 to TRBJ1-5, with 11 bases that match TRBD1. The germline V gene has CDR1 SGDLS and CDR2 YYNGEE. This CDR3 has 16 residues. V shed 4 bases and J 6 bases; nucleotides not matched to a gene: 9. The CDR3 loop reads CASSPWGQGGRQPQHF. CDR3 coding DNA: TGTGCCAGCAGCCCATGGGGACAGGGGGGCCGTCAGCCCCAGCATTTT.

The J gene is TRBJ1-4, the V gene TRBV19; 7 bases align to TRBD1. The CDR3 loop spans 14 amino acids. After removal of 4 bases from V and 8 bases from J, the junction contained 7 bases not matched to a gene. Looked up from germline, CDR1 is LNHDA and CDR2 is SQIVND (reference sequence). The CDR3 reads CASSKDRYEEKLFF. The CDR3 DNA reads TGTGCCAGTAGTAAGGACAGGTATGAGGAAAAACTGTTTTTT.

The chain recombines TRBV7-2 with TRBJ2-3; TRBD2 aligns across 7 bases. The CDR3 covers 14 residues. The germline V gene encodes CDR1 SGHTA and CDR2 FQGNSA. Trimming cost V 5 bases and J 5 bases; bases outside gene matches: 7. This chain's CDR3 is CASSHSSGEDTQYF. In DNA form, the CDR3 reads TGTGCCAGCAGCCACTCGAGCGGGGAAGATACGCAGTATTTT.